Detailed here is one T cell receptor beta chain. TCRdb keeps only in-frame clones here, not all; method: immunoSEQ multiplex PCR. The data contain approximately 97,000 clones, about nine tenths of them singletons. Germline CDR1 reads LNHDA; CDR2 reads SQIVND (reference sequence). This CDR3 contains 15 residues. J was trimmed by 0 bases and V by 7 bases; bases with no gene match: 4. The record originates from a study of OX40 agonist ivuxolimab in advanced cancers. The sequences come from CD4+ or CD8+ T cells sorted from blood, collected in a trial of the OX40 agonist ivuxolimab. The V and J genes are TRBV19 and TRBJ1-5; TRBD1 matches 9 bases. The clonotype comes from an adult with an advanced solid tumor such as melanoma, head and neck, liver or kidney cancer. This chain's CDR3 is CASNQQGASNQPQHF. The CDR3 DNA reads as TGTGCCAGTAATCAACAGGGGGCTAGCAATCAGCCCCAGCATTTT. Together with reference TRBV19 and TRBJ1-5, the CDR3 gives the full variable domain: DGGITQSPKYLFRKEGQNVTLSCEQNLNHDAMYWYRQDPGQGLRLIYYSQIVNDFQKGDIAEGYSVSREKKESFPLTVTSAQKNPTAFYLCASNQQGASNQPQHFGDGTRLSIL.